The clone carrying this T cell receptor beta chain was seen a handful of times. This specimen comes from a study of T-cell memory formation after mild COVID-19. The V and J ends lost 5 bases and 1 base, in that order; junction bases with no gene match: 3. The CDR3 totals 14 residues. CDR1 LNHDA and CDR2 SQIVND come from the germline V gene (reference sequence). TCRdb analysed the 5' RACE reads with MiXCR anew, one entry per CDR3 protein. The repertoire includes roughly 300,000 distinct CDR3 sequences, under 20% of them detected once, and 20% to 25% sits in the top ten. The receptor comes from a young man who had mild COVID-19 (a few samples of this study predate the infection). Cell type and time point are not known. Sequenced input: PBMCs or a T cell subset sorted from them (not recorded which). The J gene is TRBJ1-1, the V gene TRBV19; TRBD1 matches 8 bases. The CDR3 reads CASSWDRQNTEAFF. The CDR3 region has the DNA TGTGCCAGTAGTTGGGACAGGCAGAACACTGAAGCTTTCTTT.